This entry features one T cell receptor (beta chain) sequence. Antigen: not known. The source of the sample is a study of cytomegalovirus exposure and HLA in healthy donors. Study results and caveats: In the analysis, some V segments, TRBV6-2 and TRBV6-3 included, were excluded as indistinguishable. For most subjects, TCR beta sequences were reported to predict HLA-A and HLA-B alleles with accuracy.

The PCR had 60 Vbeta and 13 Jbeta primers. Here immunoSEQ multiplex PCR was the method, and the copy in TCRdb shows in-frame clones only, minus some. The table includes about 140,000 clones, around 76% detected once. Germline V gene lookup returns CDR1 MDHEN and CDR2 SYDVKM. The CDR3 runs 15 residues. The V end was cut by 3 bases, the J end by 0 bases, with 10 bases between. This TCR came from a young man in good health and CMV-seronegative. The sample taken for sequencing was PBMCs. V gene TRBV28 combines with J gene TRBJ2-3, with a weak D call TRBD2 (5 bases). CDR3 nucleotide sequence: TGTGCCAGCAGTTTTAAGGACTTTAGCACAGATACGCAGTATTTT. Its protein is CASSFKDFSTDTQYF.